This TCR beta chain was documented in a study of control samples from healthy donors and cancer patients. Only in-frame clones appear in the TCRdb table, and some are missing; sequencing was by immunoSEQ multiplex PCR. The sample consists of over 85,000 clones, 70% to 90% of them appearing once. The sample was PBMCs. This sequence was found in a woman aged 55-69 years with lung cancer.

CDR3 amino acids: CASSQDSASLSYEQYF. CDR3 nucleotides: TGTGCCAGCAGCCAAGACTCAGCTAGCCTCTCCTACGAGCAGTACTTC. J is TRBJ2-7 and V is TRBV3-1 (or the pseudogene TRBV3-2); maybe TRBD2 (5 bases). In germline, CDR1 is LGHDT, CDR2 YNNKEL (reference sequence). The CDR3 has 16 amino acids. Trimming took off 0 bases at V and 0 bases at J, with 12 bases between the two ends.